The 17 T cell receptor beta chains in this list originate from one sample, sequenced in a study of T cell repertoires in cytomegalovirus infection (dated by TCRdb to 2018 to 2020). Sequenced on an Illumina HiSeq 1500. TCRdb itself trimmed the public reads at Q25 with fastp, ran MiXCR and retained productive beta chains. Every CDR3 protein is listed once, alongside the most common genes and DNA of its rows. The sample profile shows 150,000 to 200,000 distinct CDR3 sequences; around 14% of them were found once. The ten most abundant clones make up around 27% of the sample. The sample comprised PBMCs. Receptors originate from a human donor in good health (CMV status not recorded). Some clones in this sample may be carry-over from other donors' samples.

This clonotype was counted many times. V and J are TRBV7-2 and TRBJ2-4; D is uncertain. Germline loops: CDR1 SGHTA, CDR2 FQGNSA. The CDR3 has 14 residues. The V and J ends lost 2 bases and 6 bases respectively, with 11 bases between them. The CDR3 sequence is CASSLSATLNIQYF. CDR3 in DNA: TGTGCCAGCAGCTTATCCGCCACCCTAAACATTCAGTACTTC.

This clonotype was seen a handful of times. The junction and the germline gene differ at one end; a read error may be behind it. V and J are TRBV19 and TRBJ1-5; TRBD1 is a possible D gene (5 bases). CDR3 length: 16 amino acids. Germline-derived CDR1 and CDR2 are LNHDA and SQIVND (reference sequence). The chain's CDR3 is CASSIVTGLGNQPQHF. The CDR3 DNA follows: TGTGCCAGTAGTATCGTCACAGGCTTGGGCAACCAGCCCCAGCATTTT.

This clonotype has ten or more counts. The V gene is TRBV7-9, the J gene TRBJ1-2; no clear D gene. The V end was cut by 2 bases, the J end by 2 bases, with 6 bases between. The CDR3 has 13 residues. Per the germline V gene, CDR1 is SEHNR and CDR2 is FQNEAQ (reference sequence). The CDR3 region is CASSLSANYGYTF. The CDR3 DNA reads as TGTGCCAGCAGCTTATCTGCGAACTATGGCTACACCTTC. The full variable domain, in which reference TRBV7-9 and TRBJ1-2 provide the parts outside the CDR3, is DTGVSQNPRHKITKRGQNVTFRCDPISEHNRLYWYRQTLGQGPEFLTYFQNEAQLEKSRLLSDRFSAERPKGSFSTLEIQRTEQGDSAMYLCASSLSANYGYTFGSGTRLTVV.

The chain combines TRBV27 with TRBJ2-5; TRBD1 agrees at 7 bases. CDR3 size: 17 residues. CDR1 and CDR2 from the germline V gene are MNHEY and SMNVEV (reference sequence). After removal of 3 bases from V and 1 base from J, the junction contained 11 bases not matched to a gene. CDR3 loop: CASSFLPLTGPQETQYF. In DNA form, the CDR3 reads TGTGCCAGCAGTTTCCTACCTCTGACAGGGCCCCAAGAGACCCAGTACTTC.

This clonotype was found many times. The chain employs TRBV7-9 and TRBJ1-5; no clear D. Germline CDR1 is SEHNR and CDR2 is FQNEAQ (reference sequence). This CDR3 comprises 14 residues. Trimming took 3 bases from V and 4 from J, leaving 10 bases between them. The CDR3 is CASSLLSVNQPQHF. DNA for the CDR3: TGTGCCAGCAGCTTGCTCTCCGTAAATCAGCCCCAGCATTTT.

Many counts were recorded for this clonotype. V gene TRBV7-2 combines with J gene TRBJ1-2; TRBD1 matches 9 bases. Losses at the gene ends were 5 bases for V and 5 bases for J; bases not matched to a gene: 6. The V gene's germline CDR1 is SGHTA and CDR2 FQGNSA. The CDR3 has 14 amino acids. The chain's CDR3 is CASSAETGGYGYTF. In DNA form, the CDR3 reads TGTGCCAGCAGCGCGGAGACAGGGGGGTATGGCTACACCTTC.

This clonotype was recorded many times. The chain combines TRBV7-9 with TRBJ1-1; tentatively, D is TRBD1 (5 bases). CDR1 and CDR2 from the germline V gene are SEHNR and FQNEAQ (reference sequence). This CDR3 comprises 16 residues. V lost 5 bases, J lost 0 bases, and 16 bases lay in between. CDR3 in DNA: TGTGCCAGCAGCATATCGGGGGGAGGAATGAACACTGAAGCTTTCTTT. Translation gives CASSISGGGMNTEAFF.

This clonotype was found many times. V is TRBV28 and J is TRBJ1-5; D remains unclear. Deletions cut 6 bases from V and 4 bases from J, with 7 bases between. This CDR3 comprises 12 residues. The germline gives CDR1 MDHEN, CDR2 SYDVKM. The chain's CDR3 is CASRGNNQPQHF. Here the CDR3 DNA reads TGTGCCAGCAGGGGGAATAATCAGCCCCAGCATTTT. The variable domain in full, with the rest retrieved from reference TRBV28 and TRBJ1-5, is DVKVTQSSRYLVKRTGEKVFLECVQDMDHENMFWYRQDPGLGLRLIYFSYDVKMKEKGDIPEGYSVSREKKERFSLILESASTNQTSMYLCASRGNNQPQHFGDGTRLSIL.

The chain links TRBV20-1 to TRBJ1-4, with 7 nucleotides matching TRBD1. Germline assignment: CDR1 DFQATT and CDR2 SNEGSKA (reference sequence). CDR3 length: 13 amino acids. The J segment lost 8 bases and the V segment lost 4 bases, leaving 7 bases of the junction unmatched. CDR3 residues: CSAKQGIREKLFF. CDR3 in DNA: TGCAGTGCTAAACAGGGGATTAGGGAAAAACTGTTTTTT.

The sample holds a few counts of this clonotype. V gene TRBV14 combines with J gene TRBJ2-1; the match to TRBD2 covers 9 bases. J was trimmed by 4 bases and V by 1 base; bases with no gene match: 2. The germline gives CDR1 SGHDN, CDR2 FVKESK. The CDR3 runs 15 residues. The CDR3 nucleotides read TGTGCCAGCAGCCAAGGGACTAGCGTTTACAATGAGCAGTTCTTC. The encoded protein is CASSQGTSVYNEQFF.

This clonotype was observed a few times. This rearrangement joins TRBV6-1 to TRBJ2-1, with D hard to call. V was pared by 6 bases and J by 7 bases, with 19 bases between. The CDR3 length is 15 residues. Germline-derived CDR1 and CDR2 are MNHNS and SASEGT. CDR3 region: CASRENPGLFNEQFF. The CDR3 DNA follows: TGTGCCAGCAGGGAAAATCCGGGCCTCTTTAATGAGCAGTTCTTC.

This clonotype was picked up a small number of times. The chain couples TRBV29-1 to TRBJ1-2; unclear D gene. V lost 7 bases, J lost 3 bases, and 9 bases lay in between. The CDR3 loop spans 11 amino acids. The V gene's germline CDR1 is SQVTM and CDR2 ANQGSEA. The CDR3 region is CSGGPDYGYTF. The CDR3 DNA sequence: TGCAGCGGAGGGCCGGACTATGGCTACACCTTC.

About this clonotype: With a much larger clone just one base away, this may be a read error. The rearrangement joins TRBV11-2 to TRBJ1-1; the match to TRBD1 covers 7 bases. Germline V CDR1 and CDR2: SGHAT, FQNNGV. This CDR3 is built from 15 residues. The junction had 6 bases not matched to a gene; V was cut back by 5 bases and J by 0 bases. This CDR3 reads CASSLRDRVNTEAFF. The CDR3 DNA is TGTGCCAGCAGCCTCCGGGACAGAGTGAACACTGAAGCTTTCTTT.

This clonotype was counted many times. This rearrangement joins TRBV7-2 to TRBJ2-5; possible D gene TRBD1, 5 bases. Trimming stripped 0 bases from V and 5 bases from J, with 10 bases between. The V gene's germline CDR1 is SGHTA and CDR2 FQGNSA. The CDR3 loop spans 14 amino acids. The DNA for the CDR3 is TGTGCCAGCAGCTTAGCACGGACAACGGAGACCCAGTACTTC. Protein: CASSLARTTETQYF.

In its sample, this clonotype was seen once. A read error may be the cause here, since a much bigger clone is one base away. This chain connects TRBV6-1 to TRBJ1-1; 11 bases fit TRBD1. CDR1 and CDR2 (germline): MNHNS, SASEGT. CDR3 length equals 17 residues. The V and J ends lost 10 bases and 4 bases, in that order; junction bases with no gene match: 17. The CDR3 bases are TGTGCCAACAGCCCAATCCGGGACAGGGGGGACGGCACTGAAGCTTTCTTT. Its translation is CANSPIRDRGDGTEAFF.

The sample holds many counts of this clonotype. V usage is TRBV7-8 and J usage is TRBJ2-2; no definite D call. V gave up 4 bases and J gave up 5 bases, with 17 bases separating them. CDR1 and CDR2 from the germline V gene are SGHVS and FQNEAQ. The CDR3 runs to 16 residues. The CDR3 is CASSSQSPLLTGELFF. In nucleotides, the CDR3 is TGTGCCAGCAGCTCCCAGTCTCCCCTATTGACCGGGGAGCTGTTTTTT.

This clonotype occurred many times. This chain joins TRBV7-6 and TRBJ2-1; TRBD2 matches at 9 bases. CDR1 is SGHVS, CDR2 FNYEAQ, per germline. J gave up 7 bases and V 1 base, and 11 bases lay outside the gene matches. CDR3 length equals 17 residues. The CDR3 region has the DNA TGTGCCAGCAGCTTAGGGAGGCGAGCGGGGGGCAAGAATGAGCAGTTCTTC. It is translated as CASSLGRRAGGKNEQFF.